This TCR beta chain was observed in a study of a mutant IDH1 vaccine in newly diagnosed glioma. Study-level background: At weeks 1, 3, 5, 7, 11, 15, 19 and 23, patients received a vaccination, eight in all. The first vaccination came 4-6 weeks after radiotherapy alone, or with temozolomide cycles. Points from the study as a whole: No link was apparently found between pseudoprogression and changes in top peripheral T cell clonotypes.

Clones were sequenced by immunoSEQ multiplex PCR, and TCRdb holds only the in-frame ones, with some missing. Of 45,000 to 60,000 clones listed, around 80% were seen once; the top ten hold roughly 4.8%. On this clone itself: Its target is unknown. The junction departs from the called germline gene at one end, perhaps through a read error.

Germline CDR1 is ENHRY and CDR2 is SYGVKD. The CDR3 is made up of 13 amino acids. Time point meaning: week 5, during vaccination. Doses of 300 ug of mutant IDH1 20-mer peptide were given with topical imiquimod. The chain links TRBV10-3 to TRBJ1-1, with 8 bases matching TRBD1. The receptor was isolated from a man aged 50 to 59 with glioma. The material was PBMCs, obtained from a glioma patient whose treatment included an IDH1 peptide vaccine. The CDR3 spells CALRPDRGTEAFF. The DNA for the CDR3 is TGTGCCCTCAGGCCCGACAGGGGTACTGAAGCTTTCTTT.